A selection of T cell receptor beta chains follows, all from one sample in a study of beta chain features in type 1 diabetes. Sequencing used immunoSEQ multiplex PCR; TCRdb keeps in-frame clones, though not all of them. The top ten hold under 0.6% of the sample, which has about 190,000 clones, under 9.5% seen once. The sequenced sample was central memory CD4+ T cells from blood. These TCRs come from a man in his late teens or twenties with type 1 diabetes. Both conserved end residues are part of each CDR3. D genes are given only for firm matches. Part of the rows lack a size; the others show once, few, many or a class for expanded clones.

size: -; D: -; V: TRBV7-2; J: TRBJ2-5; DNA: TGTGCCAGCAGTCCATCCGCCGCGGCCCAGTACTTC; CDR3: CASSPSAAAQYF
size: -; D: TRBD1; V: TRBV7-2; J: TRBJ1-1; DNA: TGTGCCAGCAGCTTATGGACAGGGGGAATGAACACTGAAGCTTTCTTT; CDR3: CASSLWTGGMNTEAFF
size: few; D: TRBD1; V: TRBV5-4; J: TRBJ2-2; DNA: TGTGCCAGCAGCCCGGGGACAGGGTACGGGGAGCTGTTTTTT; CDR3: CASSPGTGYGELFF
size: many; D: -; V: TRBV7-8; J: TRBJ2-7; DNA: TGTGCCAGCAGCTTCGCAGGGCGGAGACTCTCCTACGAGCAGTACTTC; CDR3: CASSFAGRRLSYEQYF
size: -; D: -; V: TRBV7-2; J: TRBJ2-2; DNA: TGTGCCAGCAGCCCCAACCAGGCAGGATTCACCGGGGAGCTGTTTTTT; CDR3: CASSPNQAGFTGELFF
size: -; D: -; V: TRBV4-1; J: TRBJ2-7; DNA: TGCGCCAGCAGCCAAGAGAGCCCAGGGCCCTACGAGCAGTACTTC; CDR3: CASSQESPGPYEQYF
size: few; D: TRBD1; V: TRBV5-4; J: TRBJ2-3; DNA: TGTGCCAGCAGCTTGAGAGGGGGCCGTGCAGATACGCAGTATTTT; CDR3: CASSLRGGRADTQYF
size: -; D: TRBD1; V: TRBV5-6; J: TRBJ1-6; DNA: TGTGCCAGCAGCTTCCGGGACAGGGGATCACCCCTCCACTTT; CDR3: CASSFRDRGSPLHF
size: -; D: -; V: TRBV30; J: TRBJ1-2; DNA: TGTGCCTGGAGTTTTACAGGGCGACAGGCCTATGGCTACACCTTC; CDR3: CAWSFTGRQAYGYTF
size: -; D: -; V: TRBV7-9; J: TRBJ1-1; DNA: TGTGCCAGCAGCTTGGGAGGCCACCTAAACACTGAAGCTTTCTTT; CDR3: CASSLGGHLNTEAFF
size: -; D: -; V: TRBV14; J: TRBJ1-1; DNA: TGTGCCAGCAGTCCGCGGGGGGCTTTTGAAGCTTTCTTT; CDR3: CASSPRGAFEAFF
size: -; D: TRBD1; V: TRBV2; J: TRBJ2-1; DNA: TGTGCCAGCAGGGGACAGGGGGCCTACAATGAGCAGTTCTTC; CDR3: CASRGQGAYNEQFF
size: -; D: -; V: TRBV28; J: TRBJ2-6; DNA: TGTGCCAGCAGGCGGGGCGCTGGGGCCAACGTCCTGACTTTC; CDR3: CASRRGAGANVLTF
size: few; D: TRBD2; V: TRBV28; J: TRBJ2-3; DNA: TGTGCCAGCAGCGGACTAGCGGGGTCCAGGGGCGGAATGGTTTTT; CDR3: CASSGLAGSRGGMVF
size: -; D: -; V: TRBV29-1; J: TRBJ2-3; DNA: TGCAGCGCTAAGGGGGTGGGGGGCACAGATACGCAGTATTTT; CDR3: CSAKGVGGTDTQYF
size: few; D: -; V: TRBV30; J: TRBJ1-4; DNA: TGTGCCTGGAACAGGATTTATGAAAAACTGTTTTTT; CDR3: CAWNRIYEKLFF
size: -; D: -; V: TRBV4-1; J: TRBJ2-5; DNA: TGCGCCAGCAGCCAAGATCGGAGGGGCCGGGAGACCCAGTACTTC; CDR3: CASSQDRRGRETQYF
size: -; D: -; V: TRBV30; J: TRBJ2-1; DNA: TGTGCCTGGAGTGTGGGGGGACGTGAGCAGTTCTTC; CDR3: CAWSVGGREQFF
size: few; D: TRBD1; V: TRBV7-8; J: TRBJ1-6; DNA: TGTGCCAGCAGCTCCACTCGGACAGGTCTCCACTTT; CDR3: CASSSTRTGLHF
size: -; D: -; V: TRBV5-1; J: TRBJ2-3; DNA: TGCGCCAGCAGCCCGCGCGTTCTCGGAGATACGCAGTATTTT; CDR3: CASSPRVLGDTQYF
size: -; D: TRBD1; V: TRBV28; J: TRBJ1-5; DNA: TGTGCCAGCAGTAACGCCGGGACAGGGGATCAGCCCCAGCATTTT; CDR3: CASSNAGTGDQPQHF
size: few; D: -; V: TRBV6-1; J: TRBJ2-6; DNA: TGTGCCAGCAGCCTGTCTGGGGCCAACGTCCTGACTTTC; CDR3: CASSLSGANVLTF
size: many; D: -; V: TRBV30; J: TRBJ2-7; DNA: TGTGCCTGGAGTGTCTACGCGGGGTCTGGTGAGCAGTACTTC; CDR3: CAWSVYAGSGEQYF
size: few; D: TRBD1; V: TRBV30; J: TRBJ1-5; DNA: TGTGCCTGGAGGAACAGGGGGAGGGGGCCCCAGCATTTT; CDR3: CAWRNRGRGPQHF
size: -; D: -; V: TRBV30; J: TRBJ2-2; DNA: TGTGCTAAGGCCGGCAGGGTATCCGGGGAGCTGTTTTTT; CDR3: CAKAGRVSGELFF
size: -; D: -; V: TRBV30; J: TRBJ2-1; DNA: TGTGCCTGCGGTTTGTACAATGAGCAGTTCTTC; CDR3: CACGLYNEQFF
size: few; D: -; V: TRBV18; J: TRBJ1-6; DNA: TGTGCCAGCACGGCAGGAATCGGCGGGAAGGGTTCACCCCTCCACTTT; CDR3: CASTAGIGGKGSPLHF
size: -; D: TRBD1; V: TRBV29-1; J: TRBJ2-1; DNA: TGCAGCGAGGCTGACAGGGTTGGGGATGAGCAGTTCTTC; CDR3: CSEADRVGDEQFF
size: -; D: -; V: TRBV20-1; J: TRBJ1-2; DNA: TGCAGTGCTAGAATCATTCGGGGCTACACCTTC; CDR3: CSARIIRGYTF
size: few; D: TRBD1; V: TRBV9; J: TRBJ2-7; DNA: TGTGCCAGCAGCGTAGAGGGGGGACAGGGGTACGAGCAGTACTTC; CDR3: CASSVEGGQGYEQYF
size: few; D: -; V: TRBV7-2; J: TRBJ2-3; DNA: TGTGCCAGCAGCCAACAGATCACAGATACGCAGTATTTT; CDR3: CASSQQITDTQYF
size: few; D: TRBD1; V: TRBV7-8; J: TRBJ2-7; DNA: TGTGCCAGCGACGCACGGACAGGGACCTACGAGCAGTACTTC; CDR3: CASDARTGTYEQYF
size: -; D: -; V: TRBV28; J: TRBJ1-4; DNA: TGTGCCAGCAGTTTATTCGGTCGGACTAATGAAAAACTGTTTTTT; CDR3: CASSLFGRTNEKLFF
size: -; D: -; V: TRBV21-1; J: TRBJ2-2; DNA: TGTGCCAATAGGTTTAACAGGGTGGTCACCGGGGAGCTGTTTTTT; CDR3: CANRFNRVVTGELFF
size: -; D: TRBD1; V: TRBV6-1; J: TRBJ1-5; DNA: TGTGCCAGCAGTAGGGGGCCGGGCAATCAGCCCCAGCATTTT; CDR3: CASSRGPGNQPQHF
size: few; D: -; V: TRBV10-3; J: TRBJ2-7; DNA: TGTGCCATCGGTCCTCCAGATACCTACGAGCAGTACTTC; CDR3: CAIGPPDTYEQYF
size: -; D: -; V: TRBV19; J: TRBJ2-2; DNA: TGTGCCAGTAGTATTGGACAGACGAACACCGGGGAGCTGTTTTTT; CDR3: CASSIGQTNTGELFF
size: -; D: -; V: TRBV10-3; J: TRBJ1-2; DNA: TGTGCCATCAGTGAGTCTGAGGATAACTATGGCTACACCTTC; CDR3: CAISESEDNYGYTF
size: -; D: -; V: TRBV28; J: TRBJ2-7; DNA: TGTGCCAGCAGTTTGGTAACAGGAGTCTACGAGCAGTACTTC; CDR3: CASSLVTGVYEQYF
size: -; D: TRBD1; V: TRBV27; J: TRBJ1-2; DNA: TGTGCCAGCAGTTTACTGGGGGACAGCTATGGCTACACCTTC; CDR3: CASSLLGDSYGYTF
size: many; D: TRBD2; V: TRBV7-9; J: TRBJ2-1; DNA: TGTGCCAGCAGCGCATCTAGCGGTTACAATGAGCAGTTCTTC; CDR3: CASSASSGYNEQFF
size: -; D: -; V: TRBV28; J: TRBJ1-1; DNA: TGTGCCAGCACCCCCAGCGGGACTCCAAGGCCTGAAGCTTTCTTT; CDR3: CASTPSGTPRPEAFF